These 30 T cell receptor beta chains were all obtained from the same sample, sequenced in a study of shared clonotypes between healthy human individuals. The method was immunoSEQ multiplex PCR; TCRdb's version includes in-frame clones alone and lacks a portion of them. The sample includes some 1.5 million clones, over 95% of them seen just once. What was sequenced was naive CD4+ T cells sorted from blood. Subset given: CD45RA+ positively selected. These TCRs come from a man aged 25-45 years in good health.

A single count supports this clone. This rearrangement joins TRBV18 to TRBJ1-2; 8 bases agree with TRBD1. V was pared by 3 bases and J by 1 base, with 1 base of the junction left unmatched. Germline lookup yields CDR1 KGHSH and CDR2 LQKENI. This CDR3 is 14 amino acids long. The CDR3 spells CASSPGQVNYGYTF. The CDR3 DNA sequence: TGTGCCAGCTCACCGGGACAGGTTAACTATGGCTACACCTTC. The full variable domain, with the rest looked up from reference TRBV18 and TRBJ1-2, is NAGVMQNPRHLVRRRGQEARLRCSPMKGHSHVYWYRQLPEEGLKFMVYLQKENIIDESGMPKERFSAEFPKEGPSILRIQQVVRGDSAAYFCASSPGQVNYGYTFGSGTRLTVV.

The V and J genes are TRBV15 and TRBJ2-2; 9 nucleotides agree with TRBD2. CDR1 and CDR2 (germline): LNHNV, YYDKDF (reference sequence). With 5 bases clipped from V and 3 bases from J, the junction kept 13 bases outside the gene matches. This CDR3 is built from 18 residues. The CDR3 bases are TGTGCCACCAGCGACGGCGGAAGTAGCGGGAGTTACACCGGGGAGCTGTTTTTT. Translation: CATSDGGSSGSYTGELFF.

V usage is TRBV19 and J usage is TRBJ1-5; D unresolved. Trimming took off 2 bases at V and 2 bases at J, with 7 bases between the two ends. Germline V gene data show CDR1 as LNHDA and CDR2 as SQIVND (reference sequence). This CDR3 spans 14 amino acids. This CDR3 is CASSIITGNQPQHF. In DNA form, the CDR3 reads TGTGCCAGTAGTATAATAACAGGCAATCAGCCCCAGCATTTT.

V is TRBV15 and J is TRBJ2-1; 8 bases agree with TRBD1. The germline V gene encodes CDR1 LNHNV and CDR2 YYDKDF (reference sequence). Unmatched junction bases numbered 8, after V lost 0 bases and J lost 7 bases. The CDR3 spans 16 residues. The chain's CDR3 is CATSRDRAGGLNEQFF. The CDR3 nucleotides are TGTGCCACCAGCAGAGATAGGGCAGGGGGCCTAAATGAGCAGTTCTTC.

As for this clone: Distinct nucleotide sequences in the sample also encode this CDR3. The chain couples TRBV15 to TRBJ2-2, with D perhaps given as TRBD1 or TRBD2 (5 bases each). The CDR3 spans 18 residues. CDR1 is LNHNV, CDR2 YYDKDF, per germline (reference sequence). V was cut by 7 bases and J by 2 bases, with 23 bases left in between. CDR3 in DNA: TGTGCCACCAAGGCTGGGGGTAGCGCCCAAGAAAACACCGGGGAGCTGTTTTTT. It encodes CATKAGGSAQENTGELFF.

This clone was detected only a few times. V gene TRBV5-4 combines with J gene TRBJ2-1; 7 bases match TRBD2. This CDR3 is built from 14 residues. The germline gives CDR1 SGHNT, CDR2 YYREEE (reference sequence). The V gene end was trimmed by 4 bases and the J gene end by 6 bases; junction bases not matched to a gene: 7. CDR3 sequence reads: CASSQPRTSNEQFF. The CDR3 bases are TGTGCCAGCAGCCAGCCAAGGACTAGCAATGAGCAGTTCTTC. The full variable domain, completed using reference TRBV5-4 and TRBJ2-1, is ETGVTQSPTHLIKTRGQQVTLRCSSQSGHNTVSWYQQALGQGPQFIFQYYREEENGRGNFPPRFSGLQFPNYSSELNVNALELDDSALYLCASSQPRTSNEQFFGPGTRLTVL.

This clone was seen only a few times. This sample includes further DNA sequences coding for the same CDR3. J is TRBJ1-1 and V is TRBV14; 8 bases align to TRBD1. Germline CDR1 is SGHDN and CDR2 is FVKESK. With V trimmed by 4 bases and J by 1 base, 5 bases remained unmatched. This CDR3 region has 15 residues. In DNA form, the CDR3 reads TGTGCCAGCAGCCTCAGGACAGGGCGGAACACTGAAGCTTTCTTT. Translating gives CASSLRTGRNTEAFF.

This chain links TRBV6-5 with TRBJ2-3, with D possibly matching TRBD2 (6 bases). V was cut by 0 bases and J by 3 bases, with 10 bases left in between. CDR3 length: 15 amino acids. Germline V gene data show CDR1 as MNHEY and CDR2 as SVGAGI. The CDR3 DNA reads TGTGCCAGCAGTTACTCAATAGCGGAGACAGATACGCAGTATTTT. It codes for CASSYSIAETDTQYF.

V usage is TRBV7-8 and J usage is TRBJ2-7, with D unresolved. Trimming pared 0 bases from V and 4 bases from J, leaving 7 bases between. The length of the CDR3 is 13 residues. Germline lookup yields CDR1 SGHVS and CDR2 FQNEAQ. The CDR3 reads CASSLAPAYEQYF. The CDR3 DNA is TGTGCCAGCAGCTTAGCCCCCGCGTACGAGCAGTACTTC.

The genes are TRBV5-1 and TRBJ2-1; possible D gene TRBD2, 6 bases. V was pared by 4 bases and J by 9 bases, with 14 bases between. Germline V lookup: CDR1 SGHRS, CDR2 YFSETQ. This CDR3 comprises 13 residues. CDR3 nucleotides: TGCGCCAGCAGCCTGACTAGTGCGGGTGAGCAGTTCTTC. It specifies CASSLTSAGEQFF.

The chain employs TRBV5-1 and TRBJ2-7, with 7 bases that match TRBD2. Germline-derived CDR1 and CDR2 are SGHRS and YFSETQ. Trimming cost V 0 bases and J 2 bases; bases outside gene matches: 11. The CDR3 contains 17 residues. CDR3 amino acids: CASSLGLAAQRPYEQYF. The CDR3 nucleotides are TGCGCCAGCAGCTTGGGCCTAGCGGCCCAGAGACCCTACGAGCAGTACTTC.

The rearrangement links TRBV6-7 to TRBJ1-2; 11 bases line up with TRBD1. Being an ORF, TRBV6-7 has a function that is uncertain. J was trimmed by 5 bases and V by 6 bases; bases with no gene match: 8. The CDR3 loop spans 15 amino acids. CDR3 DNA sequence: TGTGCCAGCAGGGCCAGGACAGGGGGCAGGTATGGCTACACCTTC. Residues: CASRARTGGRYGYTF.

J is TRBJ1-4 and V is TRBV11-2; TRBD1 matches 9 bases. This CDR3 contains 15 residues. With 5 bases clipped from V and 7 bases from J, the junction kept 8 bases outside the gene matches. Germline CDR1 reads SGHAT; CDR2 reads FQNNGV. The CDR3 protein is CASSAQGARGEKLFF. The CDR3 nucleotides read TGTGCCAGCAGCGCACAGGGGGCGCGGGGTGAAAAACTGTTTTTT. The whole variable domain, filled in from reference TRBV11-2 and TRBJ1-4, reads EAGVAQSPRYKIIEKRQSVAFWCNPISGHATLYWYQQILGQGPKLLIQFQNNGVVDDSQLPKDRFSAERLKGVDSTLKIQPAKLEDSAVYLCASSAQGARGEKLFFGSGTQLSVL.

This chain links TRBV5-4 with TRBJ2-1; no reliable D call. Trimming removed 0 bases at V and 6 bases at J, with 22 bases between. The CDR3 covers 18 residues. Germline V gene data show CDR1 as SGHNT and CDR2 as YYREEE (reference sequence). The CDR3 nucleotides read TGTGCCAGCAGCTTGGAACCCCTAGGCAGTCCCCCCGGCAATGAGCAGTTCTTC. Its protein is CASSLEPLGSPPGNEQFF.

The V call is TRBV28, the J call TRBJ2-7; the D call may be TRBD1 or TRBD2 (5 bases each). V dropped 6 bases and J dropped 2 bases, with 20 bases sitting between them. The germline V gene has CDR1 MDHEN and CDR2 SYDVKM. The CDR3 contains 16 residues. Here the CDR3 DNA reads TGTGCCAGCAGAATCTACCGGGACCCCGAACCCTACGAGCAGTACTTC. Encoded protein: CASRIYRDPEPYEQYF.

The CDR3 nucleotides are TGTGCCCGAACCCCAGGACAGAACTCTGGAAACACCATATATTTT. Translated: CARTPGQNSGNTIYF. The chain recombines TRBV11-2 with TRBJ1-3, with D possibly matching TRBD1 (6 bases). Germline V lookup: CDR1 SGHAT, CDR2 FQNNGV. The CDR3 covers 15 residues. V was trimmed by 11 bases and J by 0 bases, leaving 17 bases between them.

CDR3 DNA: TGTGCCAGCAGTGAATGGTGGACAGACTATGGCTACACCTTC. Protein sequence: CASSEWWTDYGYTF. The chain recombines TRBV6-1 with TRBJ1-2; D may be TRBD1 (6 bases). Trimming left V 2 bases short and J 3 bases short, with 10 bases between. The CDR3 is made up of 14 amino acids. CDR1 and CDR2 (germline): MNHNS, SASEGT.

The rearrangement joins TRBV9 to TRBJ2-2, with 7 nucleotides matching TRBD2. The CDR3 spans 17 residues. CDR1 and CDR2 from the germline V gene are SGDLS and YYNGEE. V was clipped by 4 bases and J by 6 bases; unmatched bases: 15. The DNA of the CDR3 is TGTGCCAGCAGCCCCCGTTTGTCGGGAGGAACTTCCGGGGAGCTGTTTTTT. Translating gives CASSPRLSGGTSGELFF.

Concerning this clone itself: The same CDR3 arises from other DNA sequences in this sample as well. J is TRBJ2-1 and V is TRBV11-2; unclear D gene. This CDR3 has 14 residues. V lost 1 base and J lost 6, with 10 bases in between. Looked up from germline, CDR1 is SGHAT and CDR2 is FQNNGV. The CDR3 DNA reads TGTGCCAGCAGCTTAGTGGGTGGGGTCAATGAGCAGTTCTTC. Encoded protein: CASSLVGGVNEQFF.

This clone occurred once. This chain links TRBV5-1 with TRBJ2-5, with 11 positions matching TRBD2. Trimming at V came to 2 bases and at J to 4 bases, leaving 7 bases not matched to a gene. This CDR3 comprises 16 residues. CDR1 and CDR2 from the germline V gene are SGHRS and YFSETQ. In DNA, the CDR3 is TGCGCCAGCAGCTTCAAGACTAGCGGGGCGATAGAGACCCAGTACTTC. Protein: CASSFKTSGAIETQYF. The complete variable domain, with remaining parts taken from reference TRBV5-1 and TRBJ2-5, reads KAGVTQTPRYLIKTRGQQVTLSCSPISGHRSVSWYQQTPGQGLQFLFEYFSETQRNKGNFPGRFSGRQFSNSRSEMNVSTLELGDSALYLCASSFKTSGAIETQYFGPGTRLLVL.

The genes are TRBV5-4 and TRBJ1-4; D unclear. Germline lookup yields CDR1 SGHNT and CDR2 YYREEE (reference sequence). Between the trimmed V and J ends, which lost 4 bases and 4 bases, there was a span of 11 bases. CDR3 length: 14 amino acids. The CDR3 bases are TGTGCCAGCAGCCAGGATTTTAATAATGAAAAACTGTTTTTT. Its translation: CASSQDFNNEKLFF. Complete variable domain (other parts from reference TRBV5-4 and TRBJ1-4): ETGVTQSPTHLIKTRGQQVTLRCSSQSGHNTVSWYQQALGQGPQFIFQYYREEENGRGNFPPRFSGLQFPNYSSELNVNALELDDSALYLCASSQDFNNEKLFFGSGTQLSVL.

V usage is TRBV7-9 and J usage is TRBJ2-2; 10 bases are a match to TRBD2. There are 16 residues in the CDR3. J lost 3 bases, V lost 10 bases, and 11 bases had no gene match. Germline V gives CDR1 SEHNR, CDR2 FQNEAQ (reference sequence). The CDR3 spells CATPASGRSDTGELFF. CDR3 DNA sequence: TGTGCCACCCCCGCTAGCGGGAGATCGGACACCGGGGAGCTGTTTTTT.

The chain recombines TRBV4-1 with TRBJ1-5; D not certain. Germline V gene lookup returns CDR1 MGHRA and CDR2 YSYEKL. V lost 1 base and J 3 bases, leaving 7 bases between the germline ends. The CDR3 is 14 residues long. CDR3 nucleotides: TGCGCCAGCAGCCAAGTACAGATCAATCAGCCCCAGCATTTT. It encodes CASSQVQINQPQHF.

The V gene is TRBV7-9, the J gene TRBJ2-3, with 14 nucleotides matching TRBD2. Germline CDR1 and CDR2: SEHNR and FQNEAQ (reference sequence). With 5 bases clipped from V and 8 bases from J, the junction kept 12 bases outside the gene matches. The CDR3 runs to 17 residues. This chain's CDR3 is CASSPDKGLAGASTQYF. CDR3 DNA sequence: TGTGCCAGCAGCCCGGATAAGGGACTAGCGGGAGCTAGTACGCAGTATTTT.

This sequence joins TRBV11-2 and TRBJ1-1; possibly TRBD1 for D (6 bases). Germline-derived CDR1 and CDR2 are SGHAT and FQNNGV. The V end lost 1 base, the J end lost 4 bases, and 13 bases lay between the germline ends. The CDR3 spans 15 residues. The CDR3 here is CASSLGHRDGTEAFF. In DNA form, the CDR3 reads TGTGCCAGCAGCTTAGGTCACAGGGATGGCACTGAAGCTTTCTTT.

This CDR3 is CAISSAGDSNQPQHF. The CDR3 DNA follows: TGTGCCATCAGTTCGGCAGGCGATAGCAATCAGCCCCAGCATTTT. V and J are TRBV10-3 and TRBJ1-5; unclear D gene. Germline CDR1 ENHRY, CDR2 SYGVKD. This CDR3 has 15 amino acids. The V end lost 5 bases, the J end lost 0 bases, and 11 bases lay between the germline ends.

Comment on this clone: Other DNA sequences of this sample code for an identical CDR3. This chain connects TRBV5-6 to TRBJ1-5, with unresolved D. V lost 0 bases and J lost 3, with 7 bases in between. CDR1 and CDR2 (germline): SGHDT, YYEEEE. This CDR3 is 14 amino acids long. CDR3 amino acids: CASSLGQVNQPQHF. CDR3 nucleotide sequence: TGTGCCAGCAGCTTGGGACAAGTCAATCAGCCCCAGCATTTT. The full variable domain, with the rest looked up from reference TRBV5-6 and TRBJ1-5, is DAGVTQSPTHLIKTRGQQVTLRCSPKSGHDTVSWYQQALGQGPQFIFQYYEEEERQRGNFPDRFSGHQFPNYSSELNVNALLLGDSALYLCASSLGQVNQPQHFGDGTRLSIL.

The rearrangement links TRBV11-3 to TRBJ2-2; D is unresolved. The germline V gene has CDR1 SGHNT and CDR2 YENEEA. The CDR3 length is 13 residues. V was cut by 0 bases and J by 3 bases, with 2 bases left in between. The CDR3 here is CASSLDHTGELFF. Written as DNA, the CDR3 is TGTGCCAGCAGCTTAGATCACACCGGGGAGCTGTTTTTT.

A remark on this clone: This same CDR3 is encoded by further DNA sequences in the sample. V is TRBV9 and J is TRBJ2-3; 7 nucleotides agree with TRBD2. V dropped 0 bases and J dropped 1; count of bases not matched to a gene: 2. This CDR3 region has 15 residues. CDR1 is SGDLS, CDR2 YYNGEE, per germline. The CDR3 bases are TGTGCCAGCAGCGTAGGCGGGAGTGGCACAGATACGCAGTATTTT. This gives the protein CASSVGGSGTDTQYF.

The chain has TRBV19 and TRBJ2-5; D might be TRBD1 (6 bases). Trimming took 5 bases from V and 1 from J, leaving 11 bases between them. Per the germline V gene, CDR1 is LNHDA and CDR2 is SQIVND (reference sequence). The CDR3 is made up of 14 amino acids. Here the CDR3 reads CASSRGQTQETQYF. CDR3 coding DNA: TGTGCCAGTAGTCGAGGACAGACCCAAGAGACCCAGTACTTC.